The TCR beta chain under discussion was sequenced for a study of blood T cell repertoires in COVID-19. Across the whole study: Sites in the United States, Italy and Spain provided acute and convalescent COVID-19 samples. PBMCs, B-cell-depleted T cells, or T cells were the source of the cDNA or gDNA that made up the material.

The V gene's germline CDR1 is MDHEN and CDR2 SYDVKM. The CDR3 is made up of 12 amino acids. V shed 3 bases and J 4 bases; nucleotides not matched to a gene: 0. Original processing notes: Quantification of nucleated cells was approximated via reference gene primer amplification. Repertoires were generated with immunoSEQ multiplex PCR, while TCRdb's copy carries only in-frame clones and drops some. The V and J calls and the clone size are those of that table, but D and trimming were determined from the DNA. The table includes around 300,000 clones, 87% detected once. This receptor was obtained from a young man with active or convalescent COVID-19. Material for sequencing was peripheral blood. The chain employs TRBV28 and TRBJ2-7, with 7 bases that match TRBD1. CDR3 in DNA: TGTGCCAGCAGTTTGGGACAGTACGAGCAGTACTTC. Translated: CASSLGQYEQYF. Combining the CDR3 with reference TRBV28 and TRBJ2-7 gives the whole variable domain DVKVTQSSRYLVKRTGEKVFLECVQDMDHENMFWYRQDPGLGLRLIYFSYDVKMKEKGDIPEGYSVSREKKERFSLILESASTNQTSMYLCASSLGQYEQYFGPGTRLTVT.